The 12 T cell receptor beta chains given below trace back to one sample, sequenced in a study of control samples from healthy donors and cancer patients. TCRdb's table, derived via immunoSEQ multiplex PCR, lists solely in-frame clones and lacks some. There are around 200,000 clones in the sample; around 92% occur only once, and around 1.5% lies in the top ten. Sequenced sample: blood. The receptors originated from a woman aged 25-40 years in good health.

The chain has TRBV3-1 (or the pseudogene TRBV3-2) and TRBJ1-2; D gene uncertain. Trimming removed 1 base from V and 2 bases from J, with 8 bases in between. Germline CDR1 is LGHDT and CDR2 is YNNKEL (reference sequence). This CDR3 comprises 14 residues. CDR3 region: CASSQGVRNYGYTF. CDR3 DNA sequence: TGTGCCAGCAGCCAAGGGGTCCGGAACTATGGCTACACCTTC.

V usage is TRBV5-1 and J usage is TRBJ2-1; TRBD1 agrees at 9 bases. The CDR3 has 15 residues. The germline V gene has CDR1 SGHRS and CDR2 YFSETQ. Germline trimming cut 4 bases from V and 4 bases from J; bases unmatched to any gene: 6. The CDR3 nucleotides are TGCGCCAGCAGCCGTACAGGGGGCGCGTACAATGAGCAGTTCTTC. It translates to CASSRTGGAYNEQFF.

J is TRBJ1-4 and V is TRBV6-5, with 10 bases aligning to TRBD1. Germline CDR1 MNHEY, CDR2 SVGAGI. This CDR3 is 13 amino acids long. The trim removed 7 bases at V and 8 bases at J, leaving 4 bases unmatched. The CDR3 DNA reads as TGTGCCAGCACCGGGACAGGGGTCGAAAAACTGTTTTTT. Its protein is CASTGTGVEKLFF.

The chain links TRBV7-2 to TRBJ2-5; D is possibly TRBD2 (6 bases). The CDR3 has 15 amino acids. Germline V CDR1 and CDR2: SGHTA, FQGNSA. Trimming left V 0 bases short and J 0 bases short, with 8 bases between. The CDR3 sequence: CASSLAAGNQETQYF. CDR3 in DNA: TGTGCCAGCAGCTTAGCCGCGGGGAACCAAGAGACCCAGTACTTC.

This clone was recorded only once. V usage is TRBV7-9 and J usage is TRBJ1-3; no clear D gene. The germline V gene has CDR1 SEHNR and CDR2 FQNEAQ (reference sequence). The V end lost 2 bases, the J end lost 4 bases, and 3 bases lay between the germline ends. This CDR3 has 12 amino acids. CDR3 region: CASSLPGNTIYF. The CDR3 bases are TGTGCCAGCAGCTTACCAGGAAACACCATATATTTT.

The rearrangement uses TRBV6-6 and TRBJ1-2; TRBD1 matches 7 bases. Germline V gives CDR1 MNHNY, CDR2 SVGAGI (reference sequence). Trimming removed 2 bases from V and 8 bases from J; junction bases left unmatched: 5. The CDR3 runs to 13 residues. The CDR3 reads CASSYPQGSGYTF. CDR3 sequence (DNA): TGTGCCAGCAGTTACCCACAGGGGAGCGGCTACACCTTC.

The chain has TRBV11-3 and TRBJ2-3, with D possibly being TRBD1 (5 bases). The CDR3 contains 13 residues. Trimming cost V 2 bases and J 3 bases, with 6 bases left between them. Germline assignment: CDR1 SGHNT and CDR2 YENEEA. The CDR3 nucleotides read TGTGCCAGCAGCTTACAGGGTACAGATACGCAGTATTTT. Protein product: CASSLQGTDTQYF.

The genes are TRBV4-1 and TRBJ1-1, with D possibly matching TRBD1 (6 bases). The CDR3 has 13 amino acids. Germline lookup yields CDR1 MGHRA and CDR2 YSYEKL. With 1 base removed from V and 4 bases from J, the gap between germline ends came to 7 bases. The CDR3 region is CASSQVDSTEAFF. For the CDR3, the DNA is TGCGCCAGCAGCCAAGTGGACAGCACTGAAGCTTTCTTT.

V is TRBV7-2 and J is TRBJ2-7; 11 bases agree with TRBD1. Per germline, CDR1 SGHTA and CDR2 FQGNSA. J gave up 5 bases and V 5 bases, and 5 bases lay outside the gene matches. CDR3 size: 14 residues. The CDR3 nucleotides are TGTGCCAGCAGCACTCCGGGACAGGGGGACGAGCAGTACTTC. Encoded protein: CASSTPGQGDEQYF. Complete variable domain (other parts from reference TRBV7-2 and TRBJ2-7): GAGVSQSPSNKVTEKGKDVELRCDPISGHTALYWYRQSLGQGLEFLIYFQGNSAPDKSGLPSDRFSAERTGGSVSTLTIQRTQQEDSAVYLCASSTPGQGDEQYFGPGTRLTVT.

The chain carries TRBV19 and TRBJ2-1; TRBD1 matches 8 bases. Germline trimming cut 6 bases from V and 0 bases from J; bases unmatched to any gene: 4. The CDR3 totals 15 residues. The germline V gene has CDR1 LNHDA and CDR2 SQIVND (reference sequence). The CDR3 DNA follows: TGTGCCAGTAGCTCCGGGACAGGCTCCTACAATGAGCAGTTCTTC. This translates into CASSSGTGSYNEQFF. Together with reference TRBV19 and TRBJ2-1, the CDR3 gives the full variable domain: DGGITQSPKYLFRKEGQNVTLSCEQNLNHDAMYWYRQDPGQGLRLIYYSQIVNDFQKGDIAEGYSVSREKKESFPLTVTSAQKNPTAFYLCASSSGTGSYNEQFFGPGTRLTVL.

The chain links TRBV27 to TRBJ2-4; D might be TRBD1 or TRBD2, each matching 5 bases. Trimming took off 0 bases at V and 8 bases at J, with 8 bases between the two ends. Germline V gives CDR1 MNHEY, CDR2 SMNVEV (reference sequence). The CDR3 loop spans 13 amino acids. CDR3 in DNA: TGTGCCAGCAGTTTATCTCGGGGCGACATTCAGTACTTC. It codes for CASSLSRGDIQYF.

The chain carries TRBV7-8 and TRBJ1-2, with a weak D call TRBD1 (5 bases). Trimming took 6 bases from V and 2 from J, leaving 10 bases between them. This CDR3 has 13 residues. The V gene's germline CDR1 is SGHVS and CDR2 FQNEAQ. The CDR3 DNA is TGTGCCAGCAGTCAGGGACCCAACTATGGCTACACCTTC. Protein: CASSQGPNYGYTF.